Included here is one TCR beta chain sequence, with context. What antigen it recognizes has not been identified. Qualities for individual bases were not recorded, and no much larger clone is one base off. Participants were included only if at least one PBMC sample before ART initiation and at least two post-ART samples were available. Every participant with HIV received treatment in the United States of America. Before DNA extraction, cryopreserved samples of about 0.95-10 million PBMC were thawed and washed. At the time of the earliest PBMC sample, participants with HIV were aged between about 20 and 54 years. Each participant contributed PBMC samples from 1-4 timepoints before ART initiation and 2-8 timepoints after ART initiation, with a median of 7 samples. Serial HIV viral load, CD4+ T-cell count, ART history and demographic data were obtained for every participant. Genomic DNA was extracted from unsorted PBMC with a Qiagen kit on a QIAcube, processed in batches of 12 samples.

The data derive from a study of long-term antiretroviral therapy in people with HIV (dated by TCRdb to the early 2020s). Concerning the study at large: The earliest samples were collected about a decade before the 2015 WHO recommendation for immediate ART, when ART was typically delayed until CD4 counts fell. A retrospective serial study tested whether changes in peripheral blood TRB repertoire composition and diversity were associated with ART initiation and durable HIV suppression. A total of about 190 cryopreserved PBMC samples were contributed to the cohort by 30 adults with confirmed HIV infection, with samples collected serially over a mean of roughly six years (range 1-12). Of the approximately 32 participants with HIV, about a dozen were female. No cross-contamination during QIAcube processing was seen in test extractions of a monoclonal T-cell line run alongside 33 polyclonal samples. Here is what the overall study found, with its caveats: Starting ART was linked to a significant rise in TRB diversity, yet even with long-term ART the diversity remained significantly lower than in transplant donor controls. No data were available on ART adherence, viral resistance or therapy changes, limiting inferences about post-ART repertoire changes. Because pre-ART samples had limited cell numbers, unsorted PBMC were profiled rather than sorted CD4+ and CD8+ T cells. The samples were dated from about 2004 to 2017, and the ART regimens that were used may be less effective than current ART regimens. Owing to limited PBMC availability, only the TCR beta chain was sequenced, without alpha chain pairing. At every time point, the repertoire was dominated by expanded TRB clones first identified before ART initiation, although this dominance fluctuated and, in many PLHIV, declined after ART. HIV repertoires had narrower CDR3 length ranges than controls, and the network structure suggested an antigen-experienced repertoire that shifted only slightly toward naive after ART.

The germline V gene encodes CDR1 LGHNA and CDR2 YSLEER. V loses 4 bases at its end and J loses 4 bases; junction bases beyond the gene matches: 4. Counted from cysteine to phenylalanine, this CDR3 has 14 amino acids. The read is trimmed to its CDR3 DNA, 42 bases read in frame from base 1. The immunoSEQ hsTCRB v3.0 assay was used at survey level resolution to sequence the TRB variable region. TRB sequencing targeted a depth of 40,000-50,000 T-cell genomes per sample. An Illumina MiSeq with a v3 150-cycle kit was used to sequence the pooled TRB libraries. For the original study's pipeline: Repertoire analysis ran in R within a reproducible Nextflow workflow covering QC, data transformation and analysis. Custom analyses were implemented in LymphoSeq2, an R package for AIRR-Seq data exploration. Several samples that yielded fewer than 5000 total TRB sequences were excluded, so that 150 to 200 HIV repertoires were analyzed. Among the 188 retained HIV repertoires, 59 were collected before ART initiation and approximately 130 were collected after ART initiation. Repertoires were downsampled to 5000 TRB nucleotide sequences, and summary statistics were averaged over 100 downsampling iterations. TRB sequences were retained for analysis only if CDR3 regions of at least seven amino acids were present. Diversity was assessed using a clonality score derived from Shannon entropy and using the Gini coefficient. In the repertoire networks, any two of the top 5000 CDR3 amino acid sequences were connected whenever the two sequences differed by an edit distance of one. For TRB CDR3 amino acid sequences, GLIPH2 was used to predict antigen specificity groups and MHC restriction. CDR3 amino acid sequences were matched against VDJdb and McPAS-TCR to flag known CMV, EBV, HIV or tissue antigen associations. Pre-ART, post-ART and control groups were compared with Wilcoxon signed-rank tests and Holm-Bonferroni correction. TCRdb obtained this table from immuneACCESS and retained in-frame rearrangements with V and J assigned. These tables miss some clones; where compared with another copy, unresolved V genes account for less than half of the shortfall, and the remainder is unexplained. V, J and clone size were drawn from that table, and D and trimming were deduced from the DNA. The sample contains tens of thousands of clones, nearly 95% of them found a single time. The ten largest clones capture around 8% of the sample.

This specimen consisted of unsorted PBMCs, obtained more than 6 years after starting antiretroviral therapy. The receptor's source is a man aged 30 to 45 with HIV. The chain links TRBV4-3 with TRBJ2-5, with 9 middle bases fitting TRBD1. The CDR3 loop reads CASSPDRGGETQYF. The bases read TGCGCCAGCAGCCCGGACAGGGGTGGAGAGACCCAGTACTTC.